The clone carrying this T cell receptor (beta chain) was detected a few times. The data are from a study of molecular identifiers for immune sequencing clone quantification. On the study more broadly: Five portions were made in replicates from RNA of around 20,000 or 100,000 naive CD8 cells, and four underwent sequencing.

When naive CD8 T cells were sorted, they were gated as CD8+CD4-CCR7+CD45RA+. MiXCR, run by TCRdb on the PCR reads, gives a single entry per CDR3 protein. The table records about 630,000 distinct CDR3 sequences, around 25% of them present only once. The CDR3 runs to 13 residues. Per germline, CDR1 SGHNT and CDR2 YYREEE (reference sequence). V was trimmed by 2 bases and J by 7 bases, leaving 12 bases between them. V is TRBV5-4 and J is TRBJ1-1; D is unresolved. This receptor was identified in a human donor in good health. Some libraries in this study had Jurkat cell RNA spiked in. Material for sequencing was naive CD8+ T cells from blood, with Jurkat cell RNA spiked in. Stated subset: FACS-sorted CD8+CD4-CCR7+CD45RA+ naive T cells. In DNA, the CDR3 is TGTGCCAGCAGCTTTCGGTCTGGCCGTGAAGCTTTCTTT. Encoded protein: CASSFRSGREAFF.